This T cell receptor beta chain was sequenced during a study of blood T cell repertoires in COVID-19. On the study more broadly: Spain, Italy and the United States supplied samples that represented acute and convalescent COVID-19.

Self-reported history from a screening survey and questionnaire set each donor's cohort. The germline gives CDR1 SGDLS, CDR2 YYNGEE. V lost 0 bases and J 6 bases, leaving 13 bases between the germline ends. The CDR3 extends over 15 amino acids. Original processing methods: Nucleated cell counts were estimated from reference gene primer amplification. Data came from immunoSEQ multiplex PCR; TCRdb stores just in-frame clones and leaves some out. For V, J and clone size, that table is used; D and trimming come from the DNA. This table holds 150,000 or so clones, approximately 86% found once. The sequence was collected from a woman aged 40 to 55 who had been exposed to COVID-19. The chain carries TRBV9 and TRBJ2-1; maybe TRBD2 (6 bases). Specimen: PBMCs or T cells enriched from blood (not recorded which). CDR3 coding DNA: TGTGCCAGCAGCGTAGCGGCGGGAAGGGGCAATGAGCAGTTCTTC. Amino acids: CASSVAAGRGNEQFF.